The source of this TCR beta chain is a study of blood T cell repertoires in COVID-19. Recovered Cohort 3 donors showed two negative PCRs, clearance, or symptom resolution. The repertoire was sequenced with immunoSEQ multiplex PCR; TCRdb's copy has only in-frame clones and lacks some. The sample yields about 180,000 clones, approximately 85% seen once. Sample: PBMCs or T cells enriched from blood (not recorded which). This sequence originates from a man aged 40-49 years who had recovered from COVID-19.

The CDR3 nucleotides read TGTGCCAGCAGCTTGGGGACTTCGACCTACGAGCAGTACTTC. This sequence encodes CASSLGTSTYEQYF. The chain has TRBV5-6 and TRBJ2-7; TRBD2 might be the D (5 bases). Germline CDR1 reads SGHDT; CDR2 reads YYEEEE. This CDR3 has 14 amino acids. V shed 0 bases and J shed 2 bases, with 9 bases lying between them. The variable domain in full, with the rest retrieved from reference TRBV5-6 and TRBJ2-7, is DAGVTQSPTHLIKTRGQQVTLRCSPKSGHDTVSWYQQALGQGPQFIFQYYEEEERQRGNFPDRFSGHQFPNYSSELNVNALLLGDSALYLCASSLGTSTYEQYFGPGTRLTVT.